The 23 T cell receptor beta chains below were found in one sample sequenced in a study of cytotoxic CD8 clonotypes in ibrutinib-treated CLL (dated by TCRdb to 2020 to 2023). The library relied on the immunoSEQ multiplex PCR assay. TCRdb limited this immuneACCESS table to in-frame rearrangements with V and J called. A share of clones is missing; checked studies link under half to unresolved V genes, and the rest is unexplained. Recorded for this sample are more than 9,500 clones; about 62% of them occurred a single time. The top ten constitute over 25% of the sample. This specimen consisted of PBMCs, obtained before ibrutinib treatment. These receptors were taken from a human donor with chronic lymphocytic leukemia.

This clone was recorded a few times. The rearrangement joins TRBV6-4 to TRBJ2-2; D gene uncertain. This CDR3 region has 15 residues. V lost 5 bases to trimming and J lost 5 bases, with 15 bases between them. Looked up from germline, CDR1 is MRHNA and CDR2 is SNTAGT. The CDR3 spells CASSYDSEGTGELFF. The CDR3 nucleotides read TGTGCCAGCAGTTACGATTCGGAAGGGACCGGGGAGCTGTTTTTT.

The chain couples TRBV4-2 to TRBJ1-1; D uncertain. Looked up from germline, CDR1 is LGHNA and CDR2 is YNFKEQ. V lost 1 base and J lost 3, with 9 bases in between. This CDR3 is 14 amino acids long. The DNA of the CDR3 is TGTGCCAGCAGCCAAGGGCGAGACGACACTGAAGCTTTCTTT. Translated: CASSQGRDDTEAFF.

The chain couples TRBV7-2 to TRBJ2-3, with no clear D. This CDR3 region has 12 residues. The V and J ends lost 5 bases and 4 bases respectively, with 7 bases between them. The germline gives CDR1 SGHTA, CDR2 FQGNSA. In DNA form, the CDR3 reads TGTGCCAGCAGCCCAGTCGCAGATACGCAGTATTTT. Translation gives CASSPVADTQYF. The full variable domain, with the rest looked up from reference TRBV7-2 and TRBJ2-3, is GAGVSQSPSNKVTEKGKDVELRCDPISGHTALYWYRQSLGQGLEFLIYFQGNSAPDKSGLPSDRFSAERTGGSVSTLTIQRTQQEDSAVYLCASSPVADTQYFGPGTRLTVL.

V usage is TRBV29-1 and J usage is TRBJ2-2, with D possibly being TRBD1 or TRBD2 (7 bases each). The CDR3 has 16 residues. CDR1 SQVTM and CDR2 ANQGSEA come from the germline V gene. The V end was cut by 7 bases, the J end by 6 bases, with 24 bases between. CDR3 bases: TGCAGCGGCGTATCGACAGGGAGGGGGTTATCCGGGGAGCTGTTTTTT. Translating gives CSGVSTGRGLSGELFF.

This clone has a single count. J is TRBJ2-3 and V is TRBV28; the match to TRBD2 covers 9 bases. Trimming removed 4 bases from V and 2 bases from J; junction bases left unmatched: 7. CDR3 length: 16 amino acids. CDR1 is MDHEN, CDR2 SYDVKM, per germline. As DNA, the CDR3 is TGTGCCAGCAGTTCCCCTGAGCGGGGGGTCACAGATACGCAGTATTTT. It encodes CASSSPERGVTDTQYF.

J is TRBJ2-2 and V is TRBV4-1, with D perhaps being TRBD1 or TRBD2 (6 bases each). CDR1 is MGHRA, CDR2 YSYEKL, per germline. V lost 0 bases to trimming and J lost 0 bases, with 11 bases between them. The CDR3 sequence is 17 residues long. CDR3 sequence reads: CASSQETGRSNTGELFF. CDR3 sequence (DNA): TGCGCCAGCAGCCAAGAAACAGGGAGGTCGAACACCGGGGAGCTGTTTTTT.

This rearrangement joins TRBV18 to TRBJ2-7; possibly TRBD1 or TRBD2 for D (7 bases each). Germline CDR1 KGHSH, CDR2 LQKENI. The CDR3 totals 15 residues. V was clipped by 2 bases and J by 0 bases, with 11 bases between them. The CDR3 DNA reads as TGTGCCAGCTCACCAGAGCGGGACAGCTCCTACGAGCAGTACTTC. Encoded protein: CASSPERDSSYEQYF.

The chain recombines TRBV5-8 with TRBJ1-1, with D perhaps matching TRBD1 (6 bases). CDR3 size: 14 residues. Trimming pared 4 bases from V and 5 bases from J, leaving 15 bases between. Looked up from germline, CDR1 is SGHTS and CDR2 is YDEGEE. CDR3 nucleotides: TGTGCCAGCAGCCGCTACAGGGTGGGTACTGAAGCTTTCTTT. Protein sequence: CASSRYRVGTEAFF. Complete variable domain (other parts from reference TRBV5-8 and TRBJ1-1): EAGVTQSPTHLIKTRGQQATLRCSPISGHTSVYWYQQALGLGLQFLLWYDEGEERNRGNFPPRFSGRQFPNYSSELNVNALELEDSALYLCASSRYRVGTEAFFGQGTRLTVV.

The CDR3 region is CASRLWTSGGASYEQYF. The CDR3, as DNA: TGCGCCAGCAGGCTGTGGACTAGCGGGGGGGCGTCCTACGAGCAGTACTTC. The chain uses TRBV5-1 and TRBJ2-7, with 15 bases matching TRBD2. Losses at the gene ends were 5 bases for V and 1 base for J; bases not matched to a gene: 7. Germline CDR1 is SGHRS and CDR2 is YFSETQ. CDR3 length: 17 amino acids.

This clone was detected only a few times. The CDR3 loop reads CASMRRDSGANVLTF. The CDR3 DNA reads as TGTGCCAGCATGAGAAGGGACTCTGGGGCCAACGTCCTGACTTTC. The gene calls are TRBV28 and TRBJ2-6; D is uncertain. Germline lookup yields CDR1 MDHEN and CDR2 SYDVKM. The CDR3 is 15 residues long. Trimming stripped 7 bases from V and 0 bases from J, with 10 bases between.

The rearrangement uses TRBV7-3 and TRBJ2-1; TRBD2 matches 8 bases. Germline CDR1 and CDR2: SGHTA and FQGTGA. CDR3 length: 15 amino acids. V dropped 5 bases and J dropped 8; count of bases not matched to a gene: 11. CDR3 bases: TGTGCCAGCAGCCGAACTGGCGGGGGGTTCTATGAGCAGTTCTTC. It encodes CASSRTGGGFYEQFF.

This clone has just a few counts. The chain joins TRBV7-2 to TRBJ1-2; D perhaps matches TRBD1 (5 bases). Trimming left V 5 bases short and J 7 bases short, with 14 bases between. Germline values: CDR1 SGHTA, CDR2 FQGNSA. This CDR3 contains 13 residues. The chain's CDR3 is CASSPQGGVGYTF. CDR3 DNA sequence: TGTGCCAGCAGCCCCCAGGGAGGGGTTGGCTACACCTTC.

The chain is built from TRBV7-8 and TRBJ1-2; the match to TRBD1 covers 8 bases. J gave up 1 base and V 5 bases, and 6 bases lay outside the gene matches. The CDR3 covers 15 residues. CDR1 and CDR2 from the germline V gene are SGHVS and FQNEAQ. As DNA, the CDR3 is TGTGCCAGCAGCCCCTCGACAGGGGTTAACTATGGCTACACCTTC. Its translation: CASSPSTGVNYGYTF.

The rearrangement uses TRBV7-9 and TRBJ2-3; 9 nucleotides line up with TRBD2. Germline CDR1 reads SEHNR; CDR2 reads FQNEAQ (reference sequence). This CDR3 has 15 amino acids. V lost 3 bases, J lost 1 base, and 2 bases stayed unmatched. CDR3 region: CASSLSSGGTDTQYF. The DNA for the CDR3 is TGTGCCAGCAGCTTGTCTAGCGGGGGCACAGATACGCAGTATTTT. The variable domain in full, completed from reference TRBV7-9 and TRBJ2-3, reads DTGVSQNPRHKITKRGQNVTFRCDPISEHNRLYWYRQTLGQGPEFLTYFQNEAQLEKSRLLSDRFSAERPKGSFSTLEIQRTEQGDSAMYLCASSLSSGGTDTQYFGPGTRLTVL.

In this sample, this clone turned up a few times. This chain uses TRBV2 with TRBJ2-7; TRBD1 agrees at 11 bases. Per the germline V gene, CDR1 is SNHLY and CDR2 is FYNNEI. The CDR3 spans 14 residues. V trimming: 8 bases; J trimming: 2 bases; junction bases outside the gene matches: 5. The CDR3 DNA follows: TGTGCCAGCTCGTTGGGACAGGGGGCCTACGAGCAGTACTTC. It translates to CASSLGQGAYEQYF.

The V gene is TRBV5-1, the J gene TRBJ2-1; 7 bases are a match to TRBD1. V lost 4 bases and J lost 0; bases outside the gene matches: 16. CDR3 length equals 19 residues. In germline, CDR1 is SGHRS, CDR2 YFSETQ. CDR3 in DNA: TGCGCCAGCAGCACGAGAGGGGGCGCTCGGGTGGGCTCCTACAATGAGCAGTTCTTC. Residues: CASSTRGGARVGSYNEQFF.

The J gene is TRBJ1-1, the V gene TRBV28, with D tentatively TRBD1 (5 bases). Per the germline V gene, CDR1 is MDHEN and CDR2 is SYDVKM. The CDR3 loop spans 13 amino acids. V was trimmed by 7 bases and J by 6 bases, leaving 15 bases between them. The CDR3: CASILQVGPEAFF. The CDR3, as DNA: TGTGCCAGCATCTTACAGGTGGGCCCTGAAGCTTTCTTT.

The table lists this clone with a count of one. The gene calls are TRBV9 and TRBJ2-3, with 8 bases aligning to TRBD2. V dropped 3 bases and J dropped 2; count of bases not matched to a gene: 5. This CDR3 region has 15 residues. Per germline, CDR1 SGDLS and CDR2 YYNGEE. The CDR3 sequence: CASSATSGFTDTQYF. Here the CDR3 DNA reads TGTGCCAGCAGCGCAACTAGCGGTTTCACAGATACGCAGTATTTT. The full variable domain, with the rest looked up from reference TRBV9 and TRBJ2-3, is DSGVTQTPKHLITATGQRVTLRCSPRSGDLSVYWYQQSLDQGLQFLIQYYNGEERAKGNILERFSAQQFPDLHSELNLSSLELGDSALYFCASSATSGFTDTQYFGPGTRLTVL.

V usage is TRBV19 and J usage is TRBJ2-3; 7 bases map to TRBD2. CDR1 is LNHDA and CDR2 is SQIVND in the germline V gene (reference sequence). The CDR3 covers 14 residues. V was clipped by 3 bases and J by 6 bases; unmatched bases: 6. The CDR3 nucleotides read TGTGCCAGTAGTATTAGAGTCGGGGGGGATACGCAGTATTTT. Protein: CASSIRVGGDTQYF. Full variable domain (rest looked up from reference TRBV19 and TRBJ2-3): DGGITQSPKYLFRKEGQNVTLSCEQNLNHDAMYWYRQDPGQGLRLIYYSQIVNDFQKGDIAEGYSVSREKKESFPLTVTSAQKNPTAFYLCASSIRVGGDTQYFGPGTRLTVL.

The chain combines TRBV5-6 with TRBJ1-5; perhaps TRBD1 as D (6 bases). Looked up from germline, CDR1 is SGHDT and CDR2 is YYEEEE. V lost 6 bases and J 2 bases, leaving 15 bases between the germline ends. The CDR3 has 15 residues. As DNA, the CDR3 is TGTGCCAGCACCGGTTGGGGGGCGGGCAATCAGCCCCAGCATTTT. It translates to CASTGWGAGNQPQHF. Supplemented by reference TRBV5-6 and TRBJ1-5, the full variable domain reads DAGVTQSPTHLIKTRGQQVTLRCSPKSGHDTVSWYQQALGQGPQFIFQYYEEEERQRGNFPDRFSGHQFPNYSSELNVNALLLGDSALYLCASTGWGAGNQPQHFGDGTRLSIL.

The chain uses TRBV5-1 and TRBJ2-3; weak D call: TRBD1 (6 bases). CDR1 is SGHRS, CDR2 YFSETQ, per germline. Trimming cost V 0 bases and J 4 bases, with 15 bases left between them. This CDR3 has 16 amino acids. This CDR3 is CASSLDAFQGPDTQYF. The CDR3 bases are TGCGCCAGCAGCTTGGACGCCTTTCAGGGGCCAGATACGCAGTATTTT.

V usage is TRBV10-1 and J usage is TRBJ1-3; D remains unclear. Trimming shortened V by 3 bases and J by 2 bases, and 5 bases separated the two germline ends. The CDR3 loop spans 13 amino acids. Per germline, CDR1 WNHNN and CDR2 SYGVQD (reference sequence). DNA of the CDR3: TGCGCCAGCAGTGACAGGCCTGGAAACACCATATATTTT. This codes for CASSDRPGNTIYF.

This chain uses TRBV18 with TRBJ2-5; tentatively, D is TRBD2 (5 bases). The ends were cut back, 4 bases at V and 7 bases at J, with 7 bases in the middle. The CDR3 runs to 11 residues. The germline gives CDR1 KGHSH, CDR2 LQKENI. DNA for the CDR3: TGTGCCAGCTCACAAGAGGGGACCCAGTACTTC. Translated, it gives CASSQEGTQYF.